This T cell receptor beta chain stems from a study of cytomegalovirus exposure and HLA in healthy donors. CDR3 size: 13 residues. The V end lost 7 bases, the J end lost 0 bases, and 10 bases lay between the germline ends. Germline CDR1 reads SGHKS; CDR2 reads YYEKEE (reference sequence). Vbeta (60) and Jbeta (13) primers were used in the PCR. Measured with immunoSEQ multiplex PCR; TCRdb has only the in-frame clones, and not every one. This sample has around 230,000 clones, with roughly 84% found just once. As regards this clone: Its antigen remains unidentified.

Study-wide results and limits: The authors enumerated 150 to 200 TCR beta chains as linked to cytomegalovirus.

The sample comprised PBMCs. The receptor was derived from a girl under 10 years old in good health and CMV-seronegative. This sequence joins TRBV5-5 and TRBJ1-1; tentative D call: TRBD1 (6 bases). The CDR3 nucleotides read TGTGCCAGCCAGGGACACTTGAACACTGAAGCTTTCTTT. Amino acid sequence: CASQGHLNTEAFF.